This section outlines one TCR beta chain sequence together with its context. The authors' processing: Reference gene primer amplification gave estimated nucleated cell counts. Sequenced by immunoSEQ multiplex PCR; TCRdb stores in-frame clones only, minus some. V and J calls and clone size are as listed in that table; D and trimming were resolved from the DNA. Among about 400,000 clones, nearly 90% were seen once, and the ten largest hold roughly 2%. The sample originates from a study of blood T cell repertoires in COVID-19. The CDR3 has 14 amino acids. Germline loops: CDR1 MNHEY, CDR2 SMNVEV (reference sequence). V lost 2 bases and J lost 6, with 13 bases in between.

This chain links TRBV27 with TRBJ1-2; the D is unclear. The sequencing sample was made of PBMCs or T cells enriched from blood (not recorded which). This clonotype was sampled from a woman aged 18-35 years with acute COVID-19. The CDR3, as DNA: TGTGCCAGCAGTTTAAGCCTCCATCCGGATGGCTACACCTTC. This gives the protein CASSLSLHPDGYTF.